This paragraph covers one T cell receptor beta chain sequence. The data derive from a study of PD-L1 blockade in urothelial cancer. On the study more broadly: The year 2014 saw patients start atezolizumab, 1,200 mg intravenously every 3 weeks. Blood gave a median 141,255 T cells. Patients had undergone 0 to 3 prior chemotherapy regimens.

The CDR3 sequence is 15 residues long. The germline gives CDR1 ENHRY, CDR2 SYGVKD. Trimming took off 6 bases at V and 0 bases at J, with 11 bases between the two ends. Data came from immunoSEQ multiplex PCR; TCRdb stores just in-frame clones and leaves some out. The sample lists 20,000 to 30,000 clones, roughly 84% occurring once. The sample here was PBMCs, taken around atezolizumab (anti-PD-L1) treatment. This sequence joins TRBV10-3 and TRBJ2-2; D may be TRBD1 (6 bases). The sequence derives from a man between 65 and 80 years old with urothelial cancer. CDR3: CAISGQNSNTGELFF. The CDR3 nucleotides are TGTGCCATCAGCGGACAGAATTCGAACACCGGGGAGCTGTTTTTT.